These 23 T cell receptor beta chains were all obtained from the same sample, sequenced in a study of OX40 agonist ivuxolimab in advanced cancers. This table comes from immunoSEQ multiplex PCR, and its TCRdb copy is limited to in-frame clones, with some not included. The table lists tens of thousands of clones, about 90% of them singletons. Source: CD4+ or CD8+ T cells sorted from blood, taken in a trial of the OX40 agonist ivuxolimab. The receptors stem from an adult with an advanced solid tumor such as melanoma, head and neck, liver or kidney cancer.

The V call is TRBV5-1, the J call TRBJ1-3; 7 bases match TRBD1. Germline loops: CDR1 SGHRS, CDR2 YFSETQ. J was trimmed by 0 bases and V by 0 bases; bases with no gene match: 6. The CDR3 loop spans 17 amino acids. In DNA, the CDR3 is TGCGCCAGCAGCTTGGGACAGGGCGATCCCTCTGGAAACACCATATATTTT. Translated: CASSLGQGDPSGNTIYF.

Concerning this clone itself: At one of its ends the junction is not consistent with the germline gene, which may arise from a read error. This sequence joins TRBV9 and TRBJ2-7; D call uncertain. Germline values: CDR1 SGDLS, CDR2 YYNGEE. The CDR3 runs to 15 residues. Here the CDR3 DNA reads TGTGCCAGCAGCGTAGGTCTGAACGCCGCCTACGGGCAGTACTTC. This codes for CASSVGLNAAYGQYF.

CDR3 DNA: TGTGCCAGCAGACCTGGACAGACGGGCAATCAGCCCCAGCATTTT. It yields the protein CASRPGQTGNQPQHF. The V call is TRBV2, the J call TRBJ1-5; TRBD1 might be the D (6 bases). Germline V gene sequence: CDR1 SNHLY, CDR2 FYNNEI. The CDR3 is made up of 15 amino acids. V lost 6 bases, J lost 2 bases, and 14 bases lay in between.

V and J are TRBV7-9 and TRBJ1-1, with 11 bases fitting TRBD1. Trimming at V came to 5 bases and at J to 2 bases, leaving 4 bases not matched to a gene. The germline V gene encodes CDR1 SEHNR and CDR2 FQNEAQ (reference sequence). The CDR3 totals 15 residues. The CDR3 region is CASSPRTGGNTEAFF. CDR3 bases: TGTGCCAGCAGCCCACGGACAGGGGGCAACACTGAAGCTTTCTTT.

V and J are TRBV5-4 and TRBJ1-2; 9 nucleotides align to TRBD1. The CDR3 length is 15 residues. The junction had 6 bases not matched to a gene; V was cut back by 4 bases and J by 2 bases. CDR1 and CDR2 (germline): SGHNT, YYREEE (reference sequence). The CDR3 region has the DNA TGTGCCAGCAGCATAGGGACAGGGACAAACTATGGCTACACCTTC. It codes for CASSIGTGTNYGYTF.

V is TRBV11-1 and J is TRBJ2-7; tentative D call: TRBD1 (5 bases). Germline CDR1 SGHAT, CDR2 FQDESV (reference sequence). Trimming pared 2 bases from V and 4 bases from J, leaving 21 bases between. The CDR3 runs to 17 residues. CDR3 protein: CASSLSGVGRNPYEQYF. In nucleotides, the CDR3 is TGTGCCAGCAGCTTATCGGGCGTGGGGCGCAACCCTTACGAGCAGTACTTC.

The rearrangement links TRBV5-5 to TRBJ2-7, with D unclear. The V and J ends lost 0 bases and 2 bases respectively, with 9 bases between them. This CDR3 is 14 amino acids long. In germline, CDR1 is SGHKS, CDR2 YYEKEE (reference sequence). The CDR3: CASSLEARTYEQYF. The CDR3 bases are TGTGCCAGCAGCTTGGAGGCACGAACCTACGAGCAGTACTTC.

The chain employs TRBV15 and TRBJ1-2, with 9 bases matching TRBD1. This CDR3 spans 15 amino acids. Germline V lookup: CDR1 LNHNV, CDR2 YYDKDF (reference sequence). V shed 7 bases and J 0 bases; nucleotides not matched to a gene: 6. CDR3 coding DNA: TGTGCCACCACAGGGGGACAGGGAGCTAACTATGGCTACACCTTC. Its translation: CATTGGQGANYGYTF.

The rearrangement joins TRBV19 to TRBJ2-3; D tentatively reads TRBD1 or TRBD2 (5 bases each). CDR1 is LNHDA, CDR2 SQIVND, per germline (reference sequence). The CDR3 consists of 15 residues. V was cut by 10 bases and J by 0 bases, with 17 bases left in between. In nucleotides, the CDR3 is TGTGCCACCTCGATGGGGGTCACTAGCACAGATACGCAGTATTTT. It specifies CATSMGVTSTDTQYF.

The chain employs TRBV27 and TRBJ2-2, with 8 bases lining up with TRBD1. CDR1 and CDR2 from the germline V gene are MNHEY and SMNVEV (reference sequence). Trimming took 2 bases from V and 6 from J; bases not matched to a gene: 5. CDR3 size: 15 residues. The CDR3 coding sequence is TGTGCCAGCAGTTTAGGACAGGGTATCCCCGGGGAGCTGTTTTTT. Amino acids: CASSLGQGIPGELFF.

The CDR3 region is CASTTDRASEKLFF. For the CDR3, the DNA is TGTGCCAGCACCACGGACAGGGCCTCAGAAAAACTGTTTTTT. The chain is built from TRBV7-9 and TRBJ1-4; TRBD1 matches at 8 bases. Trimming took 7 bases from V and 8 from J; bases not matched to a gene: 9. CDR3 size: 14 residues. Germline CDR1 and CDR2: SEHNR and FQNEAQ (reference sequence).

CDR3 bases: TGCGCCAGCAGCCAAGATAGGGGCTCAAGGGACTACGAGCAGTACTTC. It codes for CASSQDRGSRDYEQYF. This chain joins TRBV4-1 and TRBJ2-7; D is perhaps TRBD1 (5 bases). The CDR3 extends over 16 amino acids. Germline CDR1 MGHRA, CDR2 YSYEKL. V shed 0 bases and J shed 3 bases, with 15 bases lying between them.

The chain couples TRBV19 to TRBJ1-1, with D unresolved. This CDR3 comprises 12 residues. Trimming cost V 5 bases and J 4 bases, with 8 bases left between them. Germline lookup yields CDR1 LNHDA and CDR2 SQIVND (reference sequence). The CDR3 bases are TGTGCCAGTAGTTCGGGGTTCACTGAAGCTTTCTTT. As protein: CASSSGFTEAFF.

The V call is TRBV28, the J call TRBJ1-4, with no clear D. V dropped 8 bases and J dropped 5 bases, with 12 bases sitting between them. This CDR3 is built from 13 residues. Germline CDR1 reads MDHEN; CDR2 reads SYDVKM. In DNA form, the CDR3 reads TGTGCCAGCGTTCGACACCAGAATGAAAAACTGTTTTTT. As protein: CASVRHQNEKLFF.

J is TRBJ2-2 and V is TRBV5-6; no clear D gene. Trimming took off 1 base at V and 9 bases at J, with 7 bases between the two ends. This CDR3 has 12 amino acids. Germline V gives CDR1 SGHDT, CDR2 YYEEEE. CDR3 DNA sequence: TGTGCCAGCAGCTTGTTTGGTTGGGAGCTGTTTTTT. Its translation: CASSLFGWELFF.

The chain links TRBV6-1 to TRBJ2-1; 7 bases align to TRBD2. The CDR3 runs 15 residues. Trimming took 7 bases from V and 1 from J; bases not matched to a gene: 7. Germline V gives CDR1 MNHNS, CDR2 SASEGT. CDR3 in DNA: TGTGCCAGCACCGATGGCGGGGGTTCCTACAATGAGCAGTTCTTC. Translation gives CASTDGGGSYNEQFF.

The rearrangement joins TRBV6-5 to TRBJ2-3; no clear D gene. Trimming pared 5 bases from V and 6 bases from J, leaving 6 bases between. The CDR3 runs 11 residues. The germline CDR1 and CDR2 sequences are MNHEY and SVGAGI. In DNA form, the CDR3 reads TGTGCCAGCAGTCTCGCGGATACGCAGTATTTT. This codes for CASSLADTQYF.

The chain carries TRBV4-2 and TRBJ2-7; 10 positions agree with TRBD2. The germline gives CDR1 LGHNA, CDR2 YNFKEQ. The CDR3 totals 15 residues. Trimming took 2 bases from V and 2 from J; bases not matched to a gene: 3. For the CDR3, the DNA is TGTGCCAGCAGCCAAACTAGCGGGACGACCTACGAGCAGTACTTC. Its protein product is CASSQTSGTTYEQYF.

This clone was observed a single time. The chain links TRBV4-1 to TRBJ2-3; TRBD2 agrees at 11 bases. Trimming took 0 bases from V and 2 from J; bases not matched to a gene: 1. The CDR3 has 16 residues. Germline loops: CDR1 MGHRA, CDR2 YSYEKL. The CDR3 loop is CASSQETSGTTDTQYF. The CDR3 DNA sequence: TGCGCCAGCAGCCAAGAGACTAGCGGGACCACAGATACGCAGTATTTT.

The rearrangement uses TRBV19 and TRBJ2-3; 9 bases are shared with TRBD1. In germline, CDR1 is LNHDA, CDR2 SQIVND (reference sequence). This CDR3 contains 14 residues. With V trimmed by 6 bases and J by 4 bases, 5 bases remained unmatched. DNA for the CDR3: TGTGCCAGTAGACGGACAGGGGACTCAGATACGCAGTATTTT. It codes for CASRRTGDSDTQYF.

V and J are TRBV5-1 and TRBJ2-5; TRBD1 matches 8 bases. After removal of 3 bases from V and 2 bases from J, the junction contained 9 bases not matched to a gene. This CDR3 contains 16 residues. CDR1 is SGHRS and CDR2 is YFSETQ in the germline V gene. The CDR3 nucleotides are TGCGCCAGCAGCTGGGGCGGACAGGGTGGTCAAGAGACCCAGTACTTC. Protein product: CASSWGGQGGQETQYF.

This chain connects TRBV19 to TRBJ1-1, with 7 bases that match TRBD1. Germline CDR1 reads LNHDA; CDR2 reads SQIVND (reference sequence). J was trimmed by 2 bases and V by 5 bases; bases with no gene match: 11. The CDR3 has 16 amino acids. CDR3 sequence: CASSRKGGHTNTEAFF. The DNA of the CDR3 is TGTGCCAGTAGTCGGAAAGGGGGCCATACTAACACTGAAGCTTTCTTT. Full variable domain (outside the CDR3, taken from reference TRBV19 and TRBJ1-1): DGGITQSPKYLFRKEGQNVTLSCEQNLNHDAMYWYRQDPGQGLRLIYYSQIVNDFQKGDIAEGYSVSREKKESFPLTVTSAQKNPTAFYLCASSRKGGHTNTEAFFGQGTRLTVV.

The chain joins TRBV11-3 to TRBJ2-7; 7 positions match TRBD2. The CDR3 runs to 16 residues. The J segment lost 2 bases and the V segment lost 5 bases, leaving 12 bases of the junction unmatched. Germline CDR1 and CDR2: SGHNT and YENEEA. The CDR3 bases are TGTGCCAGCAGCCCCGGGGGGTCAGTCGGGGCCTACGAGCAGTACTTC. It yields the protein CASSPGGSVGAYEQYF.